The 8 T cell receptor beta chains below come from one sample, sequenced in a study of beta chain features in type 1 diabetes. Overall study results and limits: Shortening of TCRB CDR3s, moderate but significant, appeared in all four CD4+ subsets of Type 1 diabetes patients.

Expressed TCRB transcripts were sequenced because the isolated RNA had all been reverse transcribed beforehand. The table came from immunoSEQ multiplex PCR; TCRdb's copy has only in-frame clones and leaves some out. This sample yields fewer than 400,000 clones, of which approximately 9.9% are seen a single time; 0.9% to 1.1% belongs to the top ten. No antigen has been assigned to these receptors. Input material: central memory CD4+ T cells from blood. All receptors come from a man aged 25 to 45 with type 1 diabetes.

This clone has just a few counts. The chain is built from TRBV13 and TRBJ2-5; TRBD2 might be the D (5 bases). CDR3 length: 13 amino acids. From germline, CDR1 is PRHDT and CDR2 FYEKMQ (reference sequence). V was pared by 2 bases and J by 5 bases, with 9 bases between. The CDR3 reads CASSLTPGETQYF. In DNA, the CDR3 is TGTGCCAGCAGCTTAACCCCGGGGGAGACCCAGTACTTC.

CDR3 DNA sequence: TGCGCCAGCAGCCTGGAGGGAACTAGAGAGCAGTTCTTC. Protein: CASSLEGTREQFF. This rearrangement joins TRBV4-3 to TRBJ2-1; weak D call: TRBD2 (6 bases). Trimming cost V 4 bases and J 10 bases, with 14 bases left between them. CDR3 length equals 13 residues. Looked up from germline, CDR1 is LGHNA and CDR2 is YSLEER.

The sample holds a few counts of this clone. The rearrangement uses TRBV5-1 and TRBJ2-3, with 9 nucleotides matching TRBD1. The CDR3 extends over 14 amino acids. V was clipped by 3 bases and J by 3 bases; unmatched bases: 2. Germline CDR1 SGHRS, CDR2 YFSETQ. This CDR3 is CASSSGQGTDTQYF. The CDR3 DNA is TGCGCCAGCAGCTCAGGACAGGGGACAGATACGCAGTATTTT. Variable domain in full (rest from reference TRBV5-1 and TRBJ2-3): KAGVTQTPRYLIKTRGQQVTLSCSPISGHRSVSWYQQTPGQGLQFLFEYFSETQRNKGNFPGRFSGRQFSNSRSEMNVSTLELGDSALYLCASSSGQGTDTQYFGPGTRLTVL.

This chain links TRBV27 with TRBJ1-6; D not resolved. CDR1 and CDR2 from the germline V gene are MNHEY and SMNVEV (reference sequence). V shed 7 bases and J shed 8 bases, with 21 bases lying between them. The CDR3 spans 16 residues. As DNA, the CDR3 is TGTGCCAGCACCTCACTAGCGACGCTAAAGGATTCACCCCTCCACTTT. It specifies CASTSLATLKDSPLHF.

The genes are TRBV18 and TRBJ1-1, with TRBD1 matching over 8 bases. Losses at the gene ends were 3 bases for V and 3 bases for J; bases not matched to a gene: 0. The CDR3 extends over 13 amino acids. The germline gives CDR1 KGHSH, CDR2 LQKENI. In DNA form, the CDR3 reads TGTGCCAGCTCACCGACAGGGGACACTGAAGCTTTCTTT. Its translation: CASSPTGDTEAFF.

The chain combines TRBV27 with TRBJ2-3; 9 nucleotides match TRBD1. Germline V lookup: CDR1 MNHEY, CDR2 SMNVEV (reference sequence). This CDR3 contains 15 residues. V gave up 4 bases and J gave up 3 bases; unmatched junction bases: 5. The CDR3 region has the DNA TGTGCCAGCAGTTATCGGGACAGGGTAACAGATACGCAGTATTTT. Encoded protein: CASSYRDRVTDTQYF.

The CDR3 sequence is CAISESTELTYEQYF. As DNA, the CDR3 is TGTGCCATCAGTGAGTCAACAGAACTTACCTACGAGCAGTACTTC. This chain uses TRBV10-3 with TRBJ2-7; D is unresolved. Germline V gives CDR1 ENHRY, CDR2 SYGVKD. Trimming took 0 bases from V and 2 from J, leaving 11 bases between them. The CDR3 is 15 amino acids.

This rearrangement joins TRBV7-2 to TRBJ2-1; TRBD2 matches 11 bases. Germline V gene sequence: CDR1 SGHTA, CDR2 FQGNSA. J gave up 11 bases and V 1 base, and 7 bases lay outside the gene matches. The CDR3 is 15 amino acids. CDR3 in DNA: TGTGCCAGCAGCTTAGATGTAGCGGGGGGGCGGCAGCAGTTCTTC. Translating it yields CASSLDVAGGRQQFF.